The 28 T cell receptor beta chains below were found in one sample sequenced in a study of shared clonotypes between healthy human individuals. Sequenced by immunoSEQ multiplex PCR; TCRdb stores in-frame clones only, minus some. The table has about 2.2 million clones, approximately 94% seen once. Naive CD8 isolation took CD45RO-negative cells positively selected for CCR7 and excluded terminally differentiated effector memory CD45RA+ cells. The sequenced sample consisted of naive CD8+ T cells from PBMCs. These TCRs come from a man aged 18 to 30 in good health. Some clones in this sample may be carry-over from other donors' samples.

DNA of the CDR3: TGTGCCAGTCGAGAACGGGACAGGGGGCCGGACACTGAAGCTTTCTTT. This gives the protein CASRERDRGPDTEAFF. The chain has TRBV19 and TRBJ1-1; 12 positions agree with TRBD1. J was trimmed by 3 bases and V by 8 bases; bases with no gene match: 10. This CDR3 region has 16 residues. Per the germline V gene, CDR1 is LNHDA and CDR2 is SQIVND (reference sequence).

This chain links TRBV14 with TRBJ2-5, with a possible D match to TRBD2 (5 bases). Germline loops: CDR1 SGHDN, CDR2 FVKESK. The CDR3 has 16 amino acids. V lost 3 bases, J lost 4 bases, and 18 bases lay in between. The CDR3 region is CASSQWTRTPAETQYF. The DNA for the CDR3 is TGTGCCAGCAGCCAGTGGACGAGGACTCCAGCAGAGACCCAGTACTTC.

On this clone itself: Other DNA sequences from this sample encode an identical CDR3 as well. This chain links TRBV6-6 with TRBJ2-7; D not resolved. V was trimmed by 6 bases and J by 2 bases, leaving 5 bases between them. The germline CDR1 and CDR2 sequences are MNHNY and SVGAGI (reference sequence). The CDR3 covers 11 residues. The CDR3 is CASSLTYEQYF. The CDR3 DNA is TGTGCCAGCAGCCTTACCTACGAGCAGTACTTC.

The chain joins TRBV7-8 to TRBJ2-7, with 14 nucleotides matching TRBD2. CDR1 and CDR2 from the germline V gene are SGHVS and FQNEAQ. The CDR3 loop spans 17 amino acids. With V trimmed by 5 bases and J by 5 bases, 11 bases remained unmatched. Here the CDR3 DNA reads TGTGCCAGCAGCCCCCGGGGGGGACTAGCGGGAGTCCACGAGCAGTACTTC. The encoded protein is CASSPRGGLAGVHEQYF.

The rearrangement uses TRBV11-2 and TRBJ2-7, with TRBD2 identical over 7 bases. V was clipped by 1 base and J by 0 bases; unmatched bases: 6. This CDR3 region has 16 residues. The germline V gene encodes CDR1 SGHAT and CDR2 FQNNGV. In DNA, the CDR3 is TGTGCCAGCAGCTTAGTAAGAGGGACTATCTCCTACGAGCAGTACTTC. Amino acids: CASSLVRGTISYEQYF.

Comment on this clone: At the DNA level, this CDR3 is encoded by other sequences in the same sample as well. V gene TRBV27 combines with J gene TRBJ1-5; D remains ambiguous. From germline, CDR1 is MNHEY and CDR2 SMNVEV (reference sequence). The CDR3 is 14 residues long. Deletions cut 3 bases from V and 1 base from J, with 7 bases between. As DNA, the CDR3 is TGTGCCAGCAGTTTCGTTGGGAGCAATCAGCCCCAGCATTTT. Residues: CASSFVGSNQPQHF.

The V call is TRBV4-3, the J call TRBJ1-2; D gene ambiguous. Trimming removed 0 bases from V and 3 bases from J, with 11 bases in between. The CDR3 has 15 residues. Germline V gives CDR1 LGHNA, CDR2 YSLEER. The CDR3 sequence is CASSQDQAAHYGYTF. As DNA, the CDR3 is TGCGCCAGCAGCCAAGATCAAGCAGCCCACTATGGCTACACCTTC.

The genes are TRBV7-9 and TRBJ1-5, with D unresolved. Germline V lookup: CDR1 SEHNR, CDR2 FQNEAQ (reference sequence). Trimming left V 4 bases short and J 6 bases short, with 10 bases between. The CDR3 loop spans 13 amino acids. Here the CDR3 DNA reads TGTGCCAGCAGCTATCCGGGAGGTCAGCCCCAGCATTTT. It specifies CASSYPGGQPQHF.

This rearrangement joins TRBV7-9 to TRBJ2-7, with D possibly matching TRBD2 (6 bases). The CDR3 extends over 15 amino acids. The germline V gene has CDR1 SEHNR and CDR2 FQNEAQ (reference sequence). Deletions cut 5 bases from V and 1 base from J, with 15 bases between. The chain's CDR3 is CASSAGPDYSYEQYF. The CDR3 coding sequence is TGTGCCAGCAGCGCCGGGCCGGACTATTCCTACGAGCAGTACTTC.

This sequence joins TRBV29-1 and TRBJ2-1, with D possibly TRBD2 on 6 matching bases. Trimming left V 8 bases short and J 3 bases short, with 11 bases between. This CDR3 has 12 residues. Germline values: CDR1 SQVTM, CDR2 ANQGSEA. CDR3 coding DNA: TGCAGCACCAGGACTAACTACAATGAGCAGTTCTTC. This gives the protein CSTRTNYNEQFF.

V is TRBV7-9 and J is TRBJ2-7, with a tentative D call TRBD2 (6 bases). Trimming removed 0 bases from V and 3 bases from J, with 12 bases in between. Per germline, CDR1 SEHNR and CDR2 FQNEAQ (reference sequence). The CDR3 runs 15 residues. DNA of the CDR3: TGTGCCAGCAGCTTAGCGCCTAGCGAGAACTACGAGCAGTACTTC. Its translation is CASSLAPSENYEQYF.

V gene TRBV2 combines with J gene TRBJ2-1; unclear D gene. Germline V gives CDR1 SNHLY, CDR2 FYNNEI. This CDR3 contains 11 residues. The V end lost 7 bases, the J end lost 5 bases, and 6 bases lay between the germline ends. The CDR3 bases are TGTGCCAGCACCTGGGACAATGAGCAGTTCTTC. This sequence encodes CASTWDNEQFF. Full variable domain (missing parts from reference TRBV2 and TRBJ2-1): EPEVTQTPSHQVTQMGQEVILRCVPISNHLYFYWYRQILGQKVEFLVSFYNNEISEKSEIFDDQFSVERPDGSNFTLKIRSTKLEDSAMYFCASTWDNEQFFGPGTRLTVL.

V and J are TRBV6-5 and TRBJ2-1; unclear D gene. Per the germline V gene, CDR1 is MNHEY and CDR2 is SVGAGI. There are 15 residues in the CDR3. V lost 4 bases to trimming and J lost 3 bases, with 13 bases between them. The CDR3 spells CASSWREFDYNEQFF. CDR3 in DNA: TGTGCCAGCAGTTGGCGAGAGTTTGACTACAATGAGCAGTTCTTC.

As regards this clone: Other DNA sequences of this sample code for an identical CDR3. This CDR3 is CSVVRMNTEAFF. In DNA form, the CDR3 reads TGCAGCGTTGTACGCATGAACACTGAAGCTTTCTTT. The chain joins TRBV29-1 to TRBJ1-1; no reliable D call. Germline V gene lookup returns CDR1 SQVTM and CDR2 ANQGSEA. The V gene lost 4 bases and the J gene lost 0 bases, with 6 bases spanning the gap. This CDR3 spans 12 amino acids. The full variable domain, its missing parts supplied by reference TRBV29-1 and TRBJ1-1, is SAVISQKPSRDICQRGTSLTIQCQVDSQVTMMFWYRQQPGQSLTLIATANQGSEATYESGFVIDKFPISRPNLTFSTLTVSNMSPEDSSIYLCSVVRMNTEAFFGQGTRLTVV.

The chain carries TRBV19 and TRBJ2-1, with a possible D match to TRBD2 (6 bases). The ends were cut back, 5 bases at V and 4 bases at J, with 18 bases in the middle. The germline gives CDR1 LNHDA, CDR2 SQIVND (reference sequence). CDR3 size: 16 residues. This chain's CDR3 is CASSPQVGSHYNEQFF. The CDR3, as DNA: TGTGCCAGTAGTCCCCAAGTCGGGAGCCATTACAATGAGCAGTTCTTC.

This clone was seen just once. This chain connects TRBV27 to TRBJ2-7; 7 nucleotides match TRBD2. CDR3 size: 15 residues. Germline V CDR1 and CDR2: MNHEY, SMNVEV (reference sequence). Trimming removed 2 bases from V and 3 bases from J; junction bases left unmatched: 7. CDR3 loop: CASSLGPLAVYEQYF. The CDR3 bases are TGTGCCAGCAGTTTAGGTCCCCTAGCGGTCTACGAGCAGTACTTC.

The chain uses TRBV6-1 and TRBJ1-4; D remains ambiguous. V gave up 4 bases and J gave up 7 bases, with 10 bases separating them. Germline CDR1 reads MNHNS; CDR2 reads SASEGT. This CDR3 region has 13 residues. CDR3 DNA: TGTGCCAGCAGTGGGTTCTCTGGTGAAAAACTGTTTTTT. This codes for CASSGFSGEKLFF.

DNA for the CDR3: TGTGCCAGCAGTGAACTTAGCGGGGGCACAGATACGCAGTATTTT. Encoded protein: CASSELSGGTDTQYF. This sequence joins TRBV2 and TRBJ2-3, with 8 bases matching TRBD2. Trimming removed 2 bases from V and 1 base from J; junction bases left unmatched: 2. Germline V gives CDR1 SNHLY, CDR2 FYNNEI. The CDR3 runs 15 residues.

This chain joins TRBV19 and TRBJ1-1, with TRBD1 matching over 7 bases. Germline loops: CDR1 LNHDA, CDR2 SQIVND (reference sequence). Trimming removed 3 bases from V and 11 bases from J; junction bases left unmatched: 3. The CDR3 has 11 amino acids. The CDR3 region is CASSIGRGAFF. The CDR3 DNA follows: TGTGCCAGTAGTATTGGCAGGGGGGCTTTCTTT.

The chain employs TRBV28 and TRBJ2-7; TRBD2 aligns across 7 bases. Germline assignment: CDR1 MDHEN and CDR2 SYDVKM. This CDR3 has 16 residues. Trimming removed 3 bases from V and 4 bases from J; junction bases left unmatched: 12. The CDR3, as DNA: TGTGCCAGCAGTTTCTTCCCTCTGCGGGAGCAATACGAGCAGTACTTC. This gives the protein CASSFFPLREQYEQYF.

The V and J genes are TRBV9 and TRBJ2-3; 13 bases map to TRBD2. Looked up from germline, CDR1 is SGDLS and CDR2 is YYNGEE. The ends lost 4 bases at V and 5 bases at J; junction bases unmatched: 1. CDR3 length: 14 amino acids. The DNA for the CDR3 is TGTGCCAGCAGCACTAGCGGGGGGGTAGATACGCAGTATTTT. Its protein is CASSTSGGVDTQYF.

For the CDR3, the DNA is TGTGCCAGCAGCGTAGGCGGGAACCTGGGAGAGACCCAGTACTTC. Its translation is CASSVGGNLGETQYF. J is TRBJ2-5 and V is TRBV9, with D perhaps matching TRBD2 (6 bases). V was clipped by 0 bases and J by 4 bases, with 13 bases between them. The CDR3 spans 15 residues. CDR1 SGDLS and CDR2 YYNGEE come from the germline V gene.

This rearrangement joins TRBV9 to TRBJ1-2; D gene unclear. CDR1 is SGDLS, CDR2 YYNGEE, per germline. The CDR3 is 11 amino acids. Trimming pared 4 bases from V and 8 bases from J, leaving 9 bases between. As DNA, the CDR3 is TGTGCCAGCAGCTCCACCAGGGGCTACACCTTC. This codes for CASSSTRGYTF. Full variable domain (rest looked up from reference TRBV9 and TRBJ1-2): DSGVTQTPKHLITATGQRVTLRCSPRSGDLSVYWYQQSLDQGLQFLIQYYNGEERAKGNILERFSAQQFPDLHSELNLSSLELGDSALYFCASSSTRGYTFGSGTRLTVV.

CDR3 sequence reads: CASSLGTQPAKNIQYF. CDR3 bases: TGTGCCAGCAGCTTAGGAACCCAGCCAGCCAAAAACATTCAGTACTTC. The J gene is TRBJ2-4, the V gene TRBV7-2; no clear D gene. The CDR3 is 16 residues long. The V gene's germline CDR1 is SGHTA and CDR2 FQGNSA. The V end lost 1 base, the J end lost 0 bases, and 10 bases lay between the germline ends.

This clone has just one count. The same CDR3 can be traced to other DNA sequences in this sample. The gene calls are TRBV28 and TRBJ2-7, with D uncertain. The CDR3 is 11 amino acids. The V gene lost 5 bases and the J gene lost 2 bases, with 4 bases spanning the gap. Germline lookup yields CDR1 MDHEN and CDR2 SYDVKM. This CDR3 is CASSRTYEQYF. The CDR3 nucleotides are TGTGCCAGCAGTCGTACCTACGAGCAGTACTTC.

The rearrangement uses TRBV2 and TRBJ2-1; 12 nucleotides line up with TRBD2. V lost 0 bases to trimming and J lost 6 bases; unmatched junction nucleotides: 12. The CDR3 sequence is 19 residues long. Germline V CDR1 and CDR2: SNHLY, FYNNEI. The CDR3 region has the DNA TGTGCCAGCAGTGAAGCGGGGCGGCTAGCGGGAGGGTTTGTCAATGAGCAGTTCTTC. Translated, it gives CASSEAGRLAGGFVNEQFF.

V gene TRBV30 combines with J gene TRBJ2-1; maybe TRBD1 (5 bases). The CDR3 spans 16 residues. Germline V gene lookup returns CDR1 GTSNPN and CDR2 SVGIG (reference sequence). The ends were cut back, 3 bases at V and 2 bases at J, with 17 bases in the middle. The CDR3 DNA sequence: TGTGCCTGGAGCGTACCCCAGACAGCGACCTACAATGAGCAGTTCTTC. It specifies CAWSVPQTATYNEQFF.

The rearrangement uses TRBV19 and TRBJ2-1; unclear D gene. The V end lost 7 bases, the J end lost 9 bases, and 7 bases lay between the germline ends. Germline V CDR1 and CDR2: LNHDA, SQIVND (reference sequence). The CDR3 is 10 amino acids. This CDR3 reads CASKGGEQFF. Written as DNA, the CDR3 is TGTGCCAGTAAGGGCGGTGAGCAGTTCTTC.